These T cell receptor beta chains were read from a single sample in a study of beta chain features in type 1 diabetes. The data were produced by immunoSEQ multiplex PCR, yet TCRdb's version contains in-frame clones alone and is incomplete. This sample has around 450,000 clones, with over 10% found just once. The sample consisted of naive CD4+ T cells from blood. The receptors stem from a woman younger than 35 in good health. Both conserved end residues are part of each CDR3. Fields, in order: V gene, clone size, D gene, J gene, CDR3 DNA, CDR3 protein. D genes are given only for firm matches. The listing skips clone size in some rows; elsewhere it reads once, few, many or a size class.

v_gene: TRBV5-1; abundance: few; d_gene: -; j_gene: TRBJ1-2; CDR3nt: TGCGCCAGCAGCCCCAGCCTGGAGGCGCGCGGCTACACCTTC; CDR3aa: CASSPSLEARGYTF
v_gene: TRBV9; abundance: -; d_gene: -; j_gene: TRBJ1-1; CDR3nt: TGTGCCAGCAGCGTCGTTGGGCGCCTCGCCCTGGACACTGAAGCTTTCTTT; CDR3aa: CASSVVGRLALDTEAFF
v_gene: TRBV7-9; abundance: few; d_gene: -; j_gene: TRBJ2-1; CDR3nt: TGTGCCAGCAGGGCTTCCTACAATGAGCAGTTCTTC; CDR3aa: CASRASYNEQFF
v_gene: TRBV29-1; abundance: -; d_gene: -; j_gene: TRBJ2-2; CDR3nt: TGCAGCGCCAAAAGGGGTTCTAACACCGGGGAGCTGTTTTTT; CDR3aa: CSAKRGSNTGELFF
v_gene: TRBV15; abundance: few; d_gene: -; j_gene: TRBJ1-2; CDR3nt: TGTGCCACCAGCAGAGATGTGGGGGCCTATGGCTACACCTTC; CDR3aa: CATSRDVGAYGYTF
v_gene: TRBV4-3; abundance: few; d_gene: TRBD1; j_gene: TRBJ1-5; CDR3nt: TGCGCCAGCAGCGTATCAGTTCAGGGACAGGCGGGTCAGCCCCAGCATTTT; CDR3aa: CASSVSVQGQAGQPQHF
v_gene: TRBV28; abundance: -; d_gene: TRBD2; j_gene: TRBJ2-5; CDR3nt: TGTGCCAGCAGTATCCCCACCAGGACTAGCCGGCGGGAGACCCAGTACTTC; CDR3aa: CASSIPTRTSRRETQYF
v_gene: TRBV18; abundance: -; d_gene: TRBD2; j_gene: TRBJ2-1; CDR3nt: TGTGCCAGCTCACCCGGGACTAGCGGGGACAATGAGCAGTTCTTC; CDR3aa: CASSPGTSGDNEQFF
v_gene: TRBV7-2; abundance: few; d_gene: -; j_gene: TRBJ1-4; CDR3nt: TGTGCCAGCAGAGAGGATCCAGGCTCCAAACTGTTTTTT; CDR3aa: CASREDPGSKLFF
v_gene: TRBV6-5; abundance: few; d_gene: -; j_gene: TRBJ2-3; CDR3nt: TGTGCCAGCAGCCCTGGGGGTGGTGGAGATACGCAGTATTTT; CDR3aa: CASSPGGGGDTQYF
v_gene: TRBV9; abundance: few; d_gene: TRBD2; j_gene: TRBJ2-3; CDR3nt: TGTGCCAGCAGCGTAGTACCGGGACTAGCGATAGATACGCAGTATTTT; CDR3aa: CASSVVPGLAIDTQYF
v_gene: TRBV18; abundance: few; d_gene: -; j_gene: TRBJ1-1; CDR3nt: TGTGCCAGCTCAGTTCAAAACACTGAAGCTTTCTTT; CDR3aa: CASSVQNTEAFF
v_gene: TRBV7-3; abundance: -; d_gene: -; j_gene: TRBJ2-1; CDR3nt: TGTGCCAGCAGCCCACAGGGATACAATGAGCAGTTCTTC; CDR3aa: CASSPQGYNEQFF
v_gene: TRBV7-9; abundance: -; d_gene: -; j_gene: TRBJ2-5; CDR3nt: TGTGCCAGCAGCCTCCCCCCACAAGAGACCCAGTACTTC; CDR3aa: CASSLPPQETQYF
v_gene: TRBV29-1; abundance: few; d_gene: -; j_gene: TRBJ2-5; CDR3nt: TGCAGCGTTGAATGGCAGCAAGAGACCCAGTACTTC; CDR3aa: CSVEWQQETQYF
v_gene: TRBV4-3; abundance: few; d_gene: TRBD1; j_gene: TRBJ2-7; CDR3nt: TGCGCCAGCAGCCAAGGACAGGGGCGAACCTACGAGCAGTACTTC; CDR3aa: CASSQGQGRTYEQYF
v_gene: TRBV5-1; abundance: few; d_gene: TRBD1; j_gene: TRBJ2-5; CDR3nt: TGCGCCAGCAGCTTGGGGGGACAGACACAAGAGACCCAGTACTTC; CDR3aa: CASSLGGQTQETQYF
v_gene: TRBV5-1; abundance: few; d_gene: TRBD2; j_gene: TRBJ2-3; CDR3nt: TGCGCCAGCAGCTTGGACCCAACTAGCGGGGGGTTGGATACGCAGTATTTT; CDR3aa: CASSLDPTSGGLDTQYF
v_gene: TRBV7-2; abundance: few; d_gene: -; j_gene: TRBJ2-3; CDR3nt: TGTGCCAGCAGCTTGACCGGGACCACTAACACAGATACGCAGTATTTT; CDR3aa: CASSLTGTTNTDTQYF
v_gene: TRBV9; abundance: few; d_gene: TRBD1; j_gene: TRBJ2-2; CDR3nt: TGTGCCAGCAGCGCCCGCCCAGGATGGGACAGAAACACCGGGGAGCTGTTTTTT; CDR3aa: CASSARPGWDRNTGELFF
v_gene: TRBV5-1; abundance: -; d_gene: -; j_gene: TRBJ2-3; CDR3nt: TGCGCCAGCAGCTTGGAGCAGCCTAGCACAGATACGCAGTATTTT; CDR3aa: CASSLEQPSTDTQYF
v_gene: TRBV4-3; abundance: -; d_gene: TRBD2; j_gene: TRBJ2-1; CDR3nt: TGCGCCAGCAGCCAAGAGGGGACTAGCGGGAGCCCTCAGCAGTTCTTC; CDR3aa: CASSQEGTSGSPQQFF
v_gene: TRBV29-1; abundance: few; d_gene: -; j_gene: TRBJ1-3; CDR3nt: TGCAGCGGTGGGACGGCTGGAAACACCATATATTTT; CDR3aa: CSGGTAGNTIYF
v_gene: TRBV6-6; abundance: few; d_gene: TRBD1; j_gene: TRBJ1-5; CDR3nt: TGTGCCAGCAGTCGCTACAGGGGGCAAAGCAATCAGCCCCAGCATTTT; CDR3aa: CASSRYRGQSNQPQHF
v_gene: TRBV15; abundance: few; d_gene: -; j_gene: TRBJ1-2; CDR3nt: TGTGCCACCAGCAGAGAATCGTATGGCTACACCTTC; CDR3aa: CATSRESYGYTF
v_gene: TRBV29-1; abundance: -; d_gene: TRBD2; j_gene: TRBJ2-2; CDR3nt: TGCAGCGCTCACACCCTAGCGGGGGACTCCACCGGGGAGCTGTTTTTT; CDR3aa: CSAHTLAGDSTGELFF
v_gene: TRBV29-1; abundance: many; d_gene: TRBD2; j_gene: TRBJ2-7; CDR3nt: TGCAGCGTTGACACCGGGACTAGTCATAGCTTC; CDR3aa: CSVDTGTSHSF
v_gene: TRBV9; abundance: few; d_gene: -; j_gene: TRBJ1-1; CDR3nt: TGTGCCAGCAGCGTAGATGGTGGAGGCGGCACTGAAGCTTTCTTT; CDR3aa: CASSVDGGGGTEAFF
v_gene: TRBV30; abundance: many; d_gene: -; j_gene: TRBJ1-4; CDR3nt: TGTGCCTGGGCCCTAAATGGGAATGAAAAACTGTTTTTT; CDR3aa: CAWALNGNEKLFF
v_gene: TRBV28; abundance: -; d_gene: TRBD1; j_gene: TRBJ1-2; CDR3nt: TGTGCCAGCAGCTCCACCCGGACAGGGCACGACACCTTC; CDR3aa: CASSSTRTGHDTF
v_gene: TRBV9; abundance: few; d_gene: -; j_gene: TRBJ2-4; CDR3nt: TGTGCCAGCAGCGTGTCGGGAGATAGAAACATTCAGTACTTC; CDR3aa: CASSVSGDRNIQYF
v_gene: TRBV11-2; abundance: few; d_gene: -; j_gene: TRBJ2-7; CDR3nt: TGTGCCAGCAGCGCGAACCGCAGGGGGAGGTACTACGAGCAGTACTTC; CDR3aa: CASSANRRGRYYEQYF
v_gene: TRBV7-8; abundance: -; d_gene: TRBD2; j_gene: TRBJ2-3; CDR3nt: TGTGCCAGCAGCTTAGGGGGACTAGCAGTTCGTACAGATACGCAGTATTTT; CDR3aa: CASSLGGLAVRTDTQYF
v_gene: TRBV5-1; abundance: -; d_gene: TRBD2; j_gene: TRBJ2-7; CDR3nt: TGCGCCAGCAGCTTAGCGGGAGGCCCTTCCTACGAGCAGTACTTC; CDR3aa: CASSLAGGPSYEQYF
v_gene: TRBV18; abundance: few; d_gene: -; j_gene: TRBJ2-5; CDR3nt: TGTGCCAGCTCACCTATCCATGACAACCAAGAGACCCAGTACTTC; CDR3aa: CASSPIHDNQETQYF
v_gene: TRBV28; abundance: few; d_gene: TRBD1; j_gene: TRBJ2-5; CDR3nt: TGTGCCAGCACGACAGGGGCGGAGACCCAGTACTTC; CDR3aa: CASTTGAETQYF
v_gene: TRBV28; abundance: -; d_gene: -; j_gene: TRBJ2-6; CDR3nt: TGTGCCAGCAGTTATTTAGCGACTGGGGCCAACGTCCTGACTTTC; CDR3aa: CASSYLATGANVLTF
v_gene: TRBV7-2; abundance: few; d_gene: -; j_gene: TRBJ2-7; CDR3nt: TGTGCCAGCAGCTCCAGCGAGTGGGTAAGGGAGCAGTACTTC; CDR3aa: CASSSSEWVREQYF
v_gene: TRBV5-1; abundance: -; d_gene: TRBD1; j_gene: TRBJ1-5; CDR3nt: TGCGCCAGCAGCTTGGAGGGGGCCGGCAATCAGCCCCAGCATTTT; CDR3aa: CASSLEGAGNQPQHF
v_gene: TRBV4-1; abundance: few; d_gene: -; j_gene: TRBJ1-4; CDR3nt: TGCGCCAGCAGCCCGAAGGTCGGGGGACTACCTGAAAAACTGTTTTTT; CDR3aa: CASSPKVGGLPEKLFF
v_gene: TRBV19; abundance: -; d_gene: -; j_gene: TRBJ2-3; CDR3nt: TGTGCCAGTAGTATCACCCGCAGGGTGGATACGCAGTATTTT; CDR3aa: CASSITRRVDTQYF
v_gene: TRBV25-1; abundance: -; d_gene: TRBD1; j_gene: TRBJ1-2; CDR3nt: TGTGCCAGCAGTCCAATGGCTGGGACAGCCGGCTACACCTTC; CDR3aa: CASSPMAGTAGYTF
v_gene: TRBV11-3; abundance: -; d_gene: -; j_gene: TRBJ2-1; CDR3nt: TGTGCCAGCGGATACACGTACAATGAGCAGTTCTTC; CDR3aa: CASGYTYNEQFF
v_gene: TRBV11-2; abundance: few; d_gene: -; j_gene: TRBJ2-3; CDR3nt: TGTGCCAGCAGCGTACAGGACTCCCGATCGTATTTT; CDR3aa: CASSVQDSRSYF
v_gene: TRBV30; abundance: -; d_gene: TRBD1; j_gene: TRBJ2-3; CDR3nt: TGTGCCGCTACCGGGGCGGGACAGGGGGCTCTGTTGGGAACAGATACGCAGTATTTT; CDR3aa: CAATGAGQGALLGTDTQYF
v_gene: TRBV14; abundance: few; d_gene: -; j_gene: TRBJ1-1; CDR3nt: TGTGCCAGCAGCCAAGGAACAGTGAACACTGAAGCTTTCTTT; CDR3aa: CASSQGTVNTEAFF